This paragraph reports one T cell receptor beta chain. Its target is not known. The entry originates in a study of T cell responses to AZD1222 COVID-19 vaccine. Looking at the study overall: Pooled samples include second doses given at about 4 or 12 weeks.

Some clones are missing from TCRdb's copy, which holds only in-frame ones; the method was immunoSEQ multiplex PCR. Among some 130,000 clones listed, nearly 95% were seen once. Broader study findings: In all cases, repertoires were sampled only after the peak T cell response. The sample set comprised mostly white British donors with more females, and clonal diversity was possibly underestimated. Baseline serostatus was positive in only a handful of AZD1222 recipients.

This receptor was identified in an adult in good health. The sample was peripheral blood, taken on day 0 of AZD1222 vaccination.

The CDR3 DNA reads TGTGCCAGCAGTGAACAAGGGGCCACGAACACTGAAGCTTTCTTT. Residues: CASSEQGATNTEAFF. V usage is TRBV2 and J usage is TRBJ1-1; D perhaps matches TRBD1 (5 bases). V dropped 2 bases and J dropped 1 base, with 11 bases sitting between them. Germline CDR1 reads SNHLY; CDR2 reads FYNNEI. This CDR3 region has 15 residues.